What follows is one T cell receptor beta chain and its context. This sample was included in a study of control samples from healthy donors and cancer patients. V was pared by 5 bases and J by 0 bases, with 8 bases between. Germline values: CDR1 SEHNR, CDR2 FQNEAQ (reference sequence). The CDR3 runs 15 residues. Sequencing was performed with immunoSEQ multiplex PCR; in TCRdb, only in-frame clones are kept and a portion is missing. The repertoire holds about 170,000 clones, with roughly 89% as singletons. What was sequenced was blood. This chain uses TRBV7-9 with TRBJ1-6, with D unclear. This clonotype was obtained from a woman in her 30s in good health. The CDR3 protein is CASSRSSSYNSPLHF. The CDR3 coding sequence is TGTGCCAGCAGCCGGTCCAGCTCCTATAATTCACCCCTCCACTTT.